One and the same sample provided the 16 T cell receptor beta chains below, sequenced in a study of blood T cell repertoires in COVID-19. The table came from immunoSEQ multiplex PCR; TCRdb's copy has only in-frame clones and leaves some out. Among approximately 80,000 clones listed, approximately 79% were seen once. Sequencing used peripheral blood. Source of these receptors: a man between 70 and 80 years old with active or convalescent COVID-19.

J is TRBJ2-5 and V is TRBV19, with D tentatively TRBD1 (5 bases). CDR3 length: 14 amino acids. V lost 3 bases and J lost 4, with 12 bases in between. The germline gives CDR1 LNHDA, CDR2 SQIVND (reference sequence). CDR3: CASSMLTGGETQYF. The CDR3 DNA follows: TGTGCCAGTAGTATGCTCACAGGCGGAGAGACCCAGTACTTC.

V gene TRBV4-2 combines with J gene TRBJ2-3; D gene ambiguous. The germline V gene has CDR1 LGHNA and CDR2 YNFKEQ. The CDR3 contains 12 residues. The ends were cut back, 2 bases at V and 5 bases at J, with 5 bases in the middle. The CDR3 DNA reads as TGTGCCAGCAGCCAAAGAGAAGATACGCAGTATTTT. It yields the protein CASSQREDTQYF.

This chain joins TRBV5-4 and TRBJ2-1; TRBD2 agrees at 10 bases. The CDR3 contains 17 residues. V shed 1 base and J 4 bases; nucleotides not matched to a gene: 8. CDR1 SGHNT and CDR2 YYREEE come from the germline V gene (reference sequence). In DNA form, the CDR3 reads TGTGCCAGCAGCTTGCGGGTTAGCGGGGGGAAGTACAATGAGCAGTTCTTC. Translation gives CASSLRVSGGKYNEQFF. The whole variable domain, filled in from reference TRBV5-4 and TRBJ2-1, reads ETGVTQSPTHLIKTRGQQVTLRCSSQSGHNTVSWYQQALGQGPQFIFQYYREEENGRGNFPPRFSGLQFPNYSSELNVNALELDDSALYLCASSLRVSGGKYNEQFFGPGTRLTVL.

The chain carries TRBV19 and TRBJ1-5, with D unclear. This CDR3 comprises 14 residues. Per the germline V gene, CDR1 is LNHDA and CDR2 is SQIVND (reference sequence). Trimming removed 10 bases at V and 6 bases at J, with 19 bases between. The CDR3: CATRRWGEGQPQHF. Here the CDR3 DNA reads TGTGCCACCCGGAGGTGGGGAGAGGGTCAGCCCCAGCATTTT.

This CDR3 is CASSPTPRDRVHEQYF. As DNA, the CDR3 is TGTGCCAGCAGTCCAACGCCCCGGGACAGGGTACACGAGCAGTACTTC. The chain links TRBV27 to TRBJ2-7, with 9 bases fitting TRBD1. The CDR3 has 16 amino acids. Germline V gene data show CDR1 as MNHEY and CDR2 as SMNVEV (reference sequence). After removal of 5 bases from V and 5 bases from J, the junction contained 13 bases not matched to a gene.

The rearrangement uses TRBV7-9 and TRBJ2-7; D might be TRBD2 (6 bases). The CDR3 extends over 15 amino acids. The germline CDR1 and CDR2 sequences are SEHNR and FQNEAQ (reference sequence). Trimming removed 4 bases from V and 2 bases from J, with 15 bases in between. The CDR3 DNA reads as TGTGCCAGCAGCTCGCCGGGACTGGGGACCTACGAGCAGTACTTC. Translated: CASSSPGLGTYEQYF.

V usage is TRBV5-6 and J usage is TRBJ2-1; 10 nucleotides match TRBD1. V shed 4 bases and J 8 bases; nucleotides not matched to a gene: 9. Germline values: CDR1 SGHDT, CDR2 YYEEEE. There are 15 residues in the CDR3. CDR3 protein: CASSRTGGEFYEQFF. Here the CDR3 DNA reads TGTGCCAGCAGCCGGACAGGGGGGGAGTTCTATGAGCAGTTCTTC.

The rearrangement links TRBV24-1 to TRBJ2-5, with TRBD2 matching over 9 bases. The J segment lost 4 bases and the V segment lost 5 bases, leaving 4 bases of the junction unmatched. There are 14 residues in the CDR3. Germline V lookup: CDR1 KGHDR, CDR2 SFDVKD. The CDR3 coding sequence is TGTGCCACCAGTGTCGCGGGGGGGTCAGAGACCCAGTACTTC. Its translation is CATSVAGGSETQYF.

This clone was seen only once. The CDR3: CASSLAGGYTGELFF. In nucleotides, the CDR3 is TGTGCCAGCAGCTTAGCGGGGGGCTACACCGGGGAGCTGTTTTTT. V is TRBV11-2 and J is TRBJ2-2, with D perhaps TRBD2 (7 bases). Germline CDR1 reads SGHAT; CDR2 reads FQNNGV. This CDR3 is built from 15 residues. V was shortened by 1 base and J by 3 bases, with 9 bases between the two germline ends.

This chain links TRBV19 with TRBJ1-1, with a weak D call TRBD1 (6 bases). Trimming took off 7 bases at V and 0 bases at J, with 18 bases between the two ends. This CDR3 is 16 amino acids long. The germline CDR1 and CDR2 sequences are LNHDA and SQIVND (reference sequence). The CDR3 region is CASNLQGRVLNTEAFF. The CDR3 DNA follows: TGTGCCAGTAACTTACAGGGTAGGGTATTGAACACTGAAGCTTTCTTT.

The chain couples TRBV29-1 to TRBJ2-1; D perhaps matches TRBD2 (5 bases). There are 13 residues in the CDR3. Germline-derived CDR1 and CDR2 are SQVTM and ANQGSEA. The germline V and J ends were trimmed by 5 bases and 0 bases, with 8 bases remaining between them. CDR3 DNA: TGCAGCGTTAGCGGAACCTCCTACAATGAGCAGTTCTTC. This translates into CSVSGTSYNEQFF.

This chain uses TRBV7-9 with TRBJ2-1; D possibly corresponds to TRBD2 (5 bases). Germline assignment: CDR1 SEHNR and CDR2 FQNEAQ (reference sequence). This CDR3 has 15 amino acids. V dropped 1 base and J dropped 0 bases, with 7 bases sitting between them. CDR3 loop: CASSLDGSSYNEQFF. The CDR3 DNA reads as TGTGCCAGCAGCTTAGATGGGAGCTCCTACAATGAGCAGTTCTTC.

The chain carries TRBV6-5 and TRBJ2-1; 10 bases map to TRBD2. Germline-derived CDR1 and CDR2 are MNHEY and SVGAGI. Trimming removed 6 bases from V and 5 bases from J; junction bases left unmatched: 4. This CDR3 spans 14 amino acids. Written as DNA, the CDR3 is TGTGCCAGCAGGGGGACTAGCGTGCACAATGAGCAGTTCTTC. It codes for CASRGTSVHNEQFF.

V is TRBV19 and J is TRBJ1-1; 10 nucleotides align to TRBD1. Germline CDR1 LNHDA, CDR2 SQIVND (reference sequence). With 6 bases clipped from V and 4 bases from J, the junction kept 14 bases outside the gene matches. CDR3 length: 17 amino acids. CDR3 residues: CASRDRTGGNFGTEAFF. DNA of the CDR3: TGTGCCAGTAGGGATCGGACAGGGGGGAATTTTGGCACTGAAGCTTTCTTT. The entire variable domain, with the rest obtained from reference TRBV19 and TRBJ1-1, is as follows: DGGITQSPKYLFRKEGQNVTLSCEQNLNHDAMYWYRQDPGQGLRLIYYSQIVNDFQKGDIAEGYSVSREKKESFPLTVTSAQKNPTAFYLCASRDRTGGNFGTEAFFGQGTRLTVV.

J is TRBJ2-2 and V is TRBV3-1 (or the pseudogene TRBV3-2); 7 nucleotides match TRBD1. Germline lookup yields CDR1 LGHDT and CDR2 YNNKEL (reference sequence). The CDR3 spans 15 residues. Losses at the gene ends were 4 bases for V and 1 base for J; bases not matched to a gene: 3. CDR3 nucleotide sequence: TGTGCCAGCAGCCCCGGACAGGTGAACACCGGGGAGCTGTTTTTT. Protein sequence: CASSPGQVNTGELFF.

The chain is built from TRBV7-9 and TRBJ1-1; 9 positions agree with TRBD1. Germline V gene data show CDR1 as SEHNR and CDR2 as FQNEAQ (reference sequence). The CDR3 consists of 15 residues. With 10 bases clipped from V and 5 bases from J, the junction kept 14 bases outside the gene matches. CDR3 in DNA: TGTGCCACGAGGATTGGGACAGGGTGGGAAACTGAAGCTTTCTTT. Protein: CATRIGTGWETEAFF.